This is a list of T cell receptor beta chains from one sample in a study of memory CD4+ T cells and cytomegalovirus serostatus. The data were produced by immunoSEQ multiplex PCR, yet TCRdb's version contains in-frame clones alone and is incomplete. The sample has about 58,000 clones, about four fifths seen once; the top ten hold just under 0.5%. Sequenced sample: memory CD4+ T cells from blood. These receptors originate from an adult in good health and CMV-seronegative. Some clones in this sample may be carry-over from other donors' samples. Each CDR3 is given with its conserved first and last residue. The order of the fields is V gene, J gene, D gene, clone size, CDR3 protein, CDR3 DNA. D genes are given only for firm matches. Size is omitted from some rows. Given values are once, few, many or a class for expanded clones.

>TRBV7-2|TRBJ2-2|-|few
CASMLGVTGELFF
TGTGCCAGCATGTTAGGGGTGACCGGGGAGCTGTTTTTT
>TRBV4-2|TRBJ2-1|-|-
CAVSGNDNEQFF
TGTGCCGTTAGTGGGAACGATAATGAGCAGTTCTTC
>TRBV6-5|TRBJ1-1|-|few
CASSYRNTEAFF
TGTGCCAGCAGTTACCGGAACACTGAAGCTTTCTTT
>TRBV15|TRBJ1-1|-|few
CATSRRGKTEAFF
TGTGCCACCAGCAGAAGGGGCAAAACTGAAGCTTTCTTT
>TRBV30|TRBJ1-2|-|-
CAWSPAYPGFRVYGYTF
TGTGCCTGGAGCCCTGCTTACCCAGGGTTTCGGGTCTATGGCTACACCTTC
>TRBV5-1|TRBJ1-1|-|-
CASSPRGREGAFF
TGCGCCAGCAGCCCGCGCGGGAGGGAGGGTGCTTTCTTT
>TRBV28|TRBJ1-5|TRBD1|-
CASSLQTGTQHF
TGTGCCAGCAGTCTTCAGACAGGGACCCAGCATTTT
>TRBV7-2|TRBJ2-2|-|-
CASSFVRAGELFF
TGTGCCAGCAGCTTTGTTCGGGCCGGGGAGCTGTTTTTT
>TRBV18|TRBJ2-5|-|-
CASSLSRGETQYF
TGTGCCAGCTCATTGTCGAGGGGAGAGACCCAGTACTTC
>TRBV10-1|TRBJ2-3|-|-
CARSSVAPGPDTQYF
TGCGCCAGGTCAAGTGTAGCACCTGGTCCAGATACGCAGTATTTT
>TRBV5-1|TRBJ2-7|TRBD2|-
CASSLTSGSEQYF
TGCGCCAGCAGCTTGACTAGCGGGTCCGAGCAGTACTTC
>TRBV12-5|TRBJ2-1|TRBD1|medium-sized
CASGWTGDYNEQFF
TGTGCTAGTGGATGGACAGGGGACTACAATGAGCAGTTCTTC
>TRBV14|TRBJ1-2|TRBD1|-
CASSPGDRTNYGYTF
TGTGCCAGCAGCCCCGGGGACAGGACTAACTATGGCTACACCTTC
>TRBV5-4|TRBJ1-1|-|-
CASSADSGTEAFF
TGTGCCAGCAGCGCTGACAGCGGAACTGAAGCTTTCTTT